What follows are 15 T cell receptor beta chains derived from one specimen sequenced in a study of Graves' ophthalmopathy and Graves' hyperthyroidism. Using RNA transcripts, the TCR beta CDR3 regions were amplified. Second-round multiplex PCR came after a first-round RT-PCR that employed HTBI primers. Using its own MiXCR run on the multiplex PCR reads, TCRdb lists one record per CDR3 protein. The sample holds hundreds of thousands of distinct CDR3 sequences, about two fifths seen once. The source material was peripheral blood. The receptor source for this set is an adult man with Graves' ophthalmopathy.

V usage is TRBV15 and J usage is TRBJ2-2; tentatively, D is TRBD1 (6 bases). The V end lost 3 bases, the J end lost 6 bases, and 14 bases lay between the germline ends. This CDR3 contains 15 residues. Germline loops: CDR1 LNHNV, CDR2 YYDKDF (reference sequence). The CDR3 DNA reads TGTGCCACCAGCAGGGAGCTAGGGACACCCGGGGAGCTGTTTTTT. It translates to CATSRELGTPGELFF.

This clonotype came up many times. The genes are TRBV29-1 and TRBJ1-2; D not resolved. Trimming removed 4 bases from V and 1 base from J, with 7 bases in between. Germline values: CDR1 SQVTM, CDR2 ANQGSEA. CDR3 length: 12 amino acids. CDR3 amino acids: CSVGPINYGYTF. DNA for the CDR3: TGCAGCGTTGGGCCGATTAACTATGGCTACACCTTC.

This clonotype was detected ten times or more. The gene calls are TRBV25-1 and TRBJ2-5; 9 nucleotides line up with TRBD1. The germline gives CDR1 MGHDK, CDR2 SYGVNS. The CDR3 consists of 16 residues. The J segment lost 2 bases and the V segment lost 1 base, leaving 5 bases of the junction unmatched. The CDR3 spells CASSESWTGEQETQYF. The CDR3 coding sequence is TGTGCCAGCAGTGAATCCTGGACAGGGGAACAAGAGACCCAGTACTTC.

In its sample, this clonotype was seen many times. The chain combines TRBV25-1 with TRBJ2-2; 7 nucleotides line up with TRBD1. The CDR3 loop spans 16 amino acids. The ends lost 5 bases at V and 0 bases at J; junction bases unmatched: 6. Germline V gives CDR1 MGHDK, CDR2 SYGVNS. CDR3 in DNA: TGTGCCAGCAGTAGCTCCGACAGGGCGAACACCGGGGAGCTGTTTTTT. This gives the protein CASSSSDRANTGELFF.

This clonotype was recorded at least ten times. This chain joins TRBV19 and TRBJ2-7, with 7 bases that match TRBD1. This CDR3 has 15 residues. The ends lost 5 bases at V and 6 bases at J; junction bases unmatched: 13. Germline CDR1 is LNHDA and CDR2 is SQIVND (reference sequence). The CDR3 region is CASSEKGAYHFEQYF. CDR3 bases: TGTGCCAGTAGTGAAAAGGGGGCCTATCACTTCGAGCAGTACTTC.

A remark on this clonotype: Mismatch with germline at one junction end may stem from a read error. The rearrangement uses TRBV7-9 and TRBJ1-5; no definite D call. Germline lookup yields CDR1 SEHNR and CDR2 FQNEAQ (reference sequence). The CDR3 is 15 amino acids. CDR3 residues: CASSPRWGEYQPQHF. In nucleotides, the CDR3 is TGCGCCAGCAGCCCACGCTGGGGTGAGTATCAGCCCCAGCATTTT.

This clonotype showed up just a few times. V gene TRBV19 combines with J gene TRBJ2-2; maybe TRBD2 (5 bases). The V and J ends lost 6 bases and 7 bases respectively, with 9 bases between them. Germline assignment: CDR1 LNHDA and CDR2 SQIVND (reference sequence). The CDR3 totals 12 residues. The CDR3 nucleotides are TGTGCCAGTAGCGGTCGGGGCGGGGAGCTGTTTTTT. It codes for CASSGRGGELFF.

This clonotype was observed many times. The V call is TRBV5-1, the J call TRBJ2-7, with D hard to call. This CDR3 region has 16 residues. From germline, CDR1 is SGHRS and CDR2 YFSETQ. V was pared by 6 bases and J by 4 bases, with 23 bases between. As DNA, the CDR3 is TGCGCCAGCAACATATACTTACGGTGGGTCCAGTACGAGCAGTACTTC. This translates into CASNIYLRWVQYEQYF.

In its sample, this clonotype was seen once. The chain is built from TRBV10-3 and TRBJ1-1; D is unclear. The V end was cut by 6 bases, the J end by 1 base, with 18 bases between. This CDR3 has 16 residues. Germline CDR1 is ENHRY and CDR2 is SYGVKD. The CDR3 reads CAISGLGISENTEAFF. For the CDR3, the DNA is TGTGCCATCAGCGGGTTAGGGATATCAGAGAACACTGAAGCTTTCTTT.

Remarks on this clonotype: This may stem from a read error, because a much larger clone lies one nucleotide away. V usage is TRBV11-2 and J usage is TRBJ1-1; D is unclear. This CDR3 region has 14 residues. Looked up from germline, CDR1 is SGHAT and CDR2 is FQNNGV. The CDR3 region has the DNA TGTGCCAGCAGCTCACGGTCAGGCCGTTACGAAGCTCTCTTT. This sequence encodes CASSSRSGRYEALF.

This chain joins TRBV7-3 and TRBJ2-1; 8 positions agree with TRBD1. Trimming took 4 bases from V and 8 from J; bases not matched to a gene: 4. The CDR3 contains 13 residues. Germline V lookup: CDR1 SGHTA, CDR2 FQGTGA. CDR3 DNA: TGTGCCAGCAGCTCGGCAGGGGGCCATGAGCAGTTCTTC. This codes for CASSSAGGHEQFF. The full variable domain, completed using reference TRBV7-3 and TRBJ2-1, is GAGVSQTPSNKVTEKGKYVELRCDPISGHTALYWYRQSLGQGPEFLIYFQGTGAADDSGLPNDRFFAVRPEGSVSTLKIQRTERGDSAVYLCASSSAGGHEQFFGPGTRLTVL.

This clonotype was found a few times. The V gene is TRBV30, the J gene TRBJ1-2, with 9 bases matching TRBD1. The trim removed 1 base at V and 8 bases at J, leaving 5 bases unmatched. Looked up from germline, CDR1 is GTSNPN and CDR2 is SVGIG (reference sequence). The CDR3 totals 13 residues. The CDR3 nucleotides read TGTGCCTGGAGTGAACAGGGGGCAGGCGGCTACACCTTC. Translating it yields CAWSEQGAGGYTF.

This clonotype was detected ten times or more. The chain carries TRBV10-3 and TRBJ2-7, with 9 bases identical to TRBD1. The CDR3 contains 14 residues. Germline V gene data show CDR1 as ENHRY and CDR2 as SYGVKD. V dropped 2 bases and J dropped 2; count of bases not matched to a gene: 1. CDR3 bases: TGTGCCATCAGTGAGGGGACAGGGCCCTACGAGCAGTACTTC. It is translated as CAISEGTGPYEQYF.

Many counts were recorded for this clonotype. V usage is TRBV10-3 and J usage is TRBJ2-7, with 8 bases identical to TRBD2. The CDR3 is 12 residues long. V shed 10 bases, J shed 4 bases, and the junction held 6 bases outside the gene matches. Looked up from germline, CDR1 is ENHRY and CDR2 is SYGVKD. The CDR3 DNA follows: TGTGCCAGTCGCGGGGGGCGATACGAGCAGTACTTC. Amino acids: CASRGGRYEQYF.

CDR3 sequence: CATSRATGTVVNEQFF. The CDR3 DNA reads TGTGCCACCAGCAGAGCTACCGGGACAGTGGTTAATGAGCAGTTCTTC. The rearrangement links TRBV15 to TRBJ2-1; 7 bases match TRBD1. This CDR3 is 16 amino acids long. Germline CDR1 and CDR2: LNHNV and YYDKDF (reference sequence). V shed 1 base and J 7 bases; nucleotides not matched to a gene: 10. Full variable domain (remainder filled in from reference TRBV15 and TRBJ2-1): DAMVIQNPRYQVTQFGKPVTLSCSQTLNHNVMYWYQQKSSQAPKLLFHYYDKDFNNEADTPDNFQSRRPNTSFCFLDIRSPGLGDTAMYLCATSRATGTVVNEQFFGPGTRLTVL.